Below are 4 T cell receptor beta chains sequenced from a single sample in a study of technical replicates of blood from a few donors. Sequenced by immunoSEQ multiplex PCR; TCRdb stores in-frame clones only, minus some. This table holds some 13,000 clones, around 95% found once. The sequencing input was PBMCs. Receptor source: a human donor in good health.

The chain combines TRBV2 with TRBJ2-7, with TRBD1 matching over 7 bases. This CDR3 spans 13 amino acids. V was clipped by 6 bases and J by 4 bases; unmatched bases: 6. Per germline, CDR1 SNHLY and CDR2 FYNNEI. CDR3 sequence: CASSLQGWYEQYF. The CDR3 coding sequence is TGTGCCAGCAGCCTACAGGGGTGGTACGAGCAGTACTTC.

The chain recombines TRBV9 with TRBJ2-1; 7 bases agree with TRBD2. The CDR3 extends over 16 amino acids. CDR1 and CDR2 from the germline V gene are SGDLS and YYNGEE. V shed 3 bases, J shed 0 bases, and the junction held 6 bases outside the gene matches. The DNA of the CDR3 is TGTGCCAGCAGCGGTAGCGGGTTCAGCTCCTACAATGAGCAGTTCTTC. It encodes CASSGSGFSSYNEQFF. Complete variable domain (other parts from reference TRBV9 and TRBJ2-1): DSGVTQTPKHLITATGQRVTLRCSPRSGDLSVYWYQQSLDQGLQFLIQYYNGEERAKGNILERFSAQQFPDLHSELNLSSLELGDSALYFCASSGSGFSSYNEQFFGPGTRLTVL.

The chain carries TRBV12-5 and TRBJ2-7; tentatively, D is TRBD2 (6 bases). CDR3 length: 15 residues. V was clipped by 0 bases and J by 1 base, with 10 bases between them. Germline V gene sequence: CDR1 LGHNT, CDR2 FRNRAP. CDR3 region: CASGLVPGRSYEQYF. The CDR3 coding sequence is TGTGCTAGTGGTTTGGTACCAGGGAGGTCCTACGAGCAGTACTTC.

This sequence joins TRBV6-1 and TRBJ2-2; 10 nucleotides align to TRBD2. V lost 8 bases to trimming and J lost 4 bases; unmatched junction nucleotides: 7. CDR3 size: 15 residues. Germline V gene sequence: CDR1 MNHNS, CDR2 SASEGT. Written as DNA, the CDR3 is TGTGCCAGCCCTAGGACTAGCGGTATCACCGGGGAGCTGTTTTTT. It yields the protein CASPRTSGITGELFF.